The 29 T cell receptor beta chains below were found in one sample sequenced in a study of T cell responses to AZD1222 COVID-19 vaccine. Profiled with immunoSEQ multiplex PCR; TCRdb holds only in-frame clones, not every one. This table has 140,000 to 150,000 clones, more than 75% appearing once. The sequencing here drew on peripheral blood, taken on day 0 of MenACWY control vaccination. These receptors all come from an adult in good health.

The rearrangement links TRBV11-2 to TRBJ2-7; D is undetermined. The CDR3 is made up of 13 amino acids. The germline CDR1 and CDR2 sequences are SGHAT and FQNNGV. Between the trimmed V and J ends, which lost 1 base and 3 bases, there was a span of 7 bases. As DNA, the CDR3 is TGTGCCAGCAGCTTAGTGGCAAACTACGAGCAGTACTTC. Its translation: CASSLVANYEQYF.

This chain links TRBV5-1 with TRBJ2-3; 10 bases are a match to TRBD2. The V segment lost 0 bases and the J segment 1 base; nucleotides outside the gene matches: 2. Germline V gene sequence: CDR1 SGHRS, CDR2 YFSETQ. The length of the CDR3 is 16 residues. CDR3 in DNA: TGCGCCAGCAGCTTGGGGCTAGCGGGGGGCACAGATACGCAGTATTTT. Its protein product is CASSLGLAGGTDTQYF.

This CDR3 reads CASSPQTQNTEAFF. The CDR3 region has the DNA TGTGCCAGCTCACCTCAGACTCAGAACACTGAAGCTTTCTTT. The chain employs TRBV18 and TRBJ1-1; D is unclear. CDR3 size: 14 residues. The V and J ends lost 3 bases and 1 base respectively, with 9 bases between them. Germline V CDR1 and CDR2: KGHSH, LQKENI.

This clone has more than one count but fewer than ten. J is TRBJ1-6 and V is TRBV7-9, with TRBD1 identical over 8 bases. The V gene end was trimmed by 5 bases and the J gene end by 10 bases; junction bases not matched to a gene: 7. From germline, CDR1 is SEHNR and CDR2 FQNEAQ (reference sequence). The CDR3 is 14 residues long. In DNA form, the CDR3 reads TGTGCCAGCAGCCAAACAGGGGGGGGATCACCCCTCCACTTT. Translation gives CASSQTGGGSPLHF.

The chain couples TRBV4-2 to TRBJ2-7, with TRBD1 matching 9 bases. CDR3 length equals 14 residues. CDR1 is LGHNA and CDR2 is YNFKEQ in the germline V gene. V lost 2 bases to trimming and J lost 6 bases; unmatched junction nucleotides: 5. The CDR3, as DNA: TGTGCCAGCAGCCAACCGGGACAGGGTCCCGAGCAGTACTTC. Translated, it gives CASSQPGQGPEQYF.

To note about this clone: At one end the junction does not follow the germline gene, possibly because of a read error. This chain connects TRBV28 to TRBJ1-2; D is unclear. The length of the CDR3 is 15 residues. In germline, CDR1 is MDHEN, CDR2 SYDVKM. The DNA for the CDR3 is TGTGCCAGCAGCTTATCAGGAGCACTCTTCTATGGCTACACCTTC. This gives the protein CASSLSGALFYGYTF.

This clone has only a few counts. The chain joins TRBV6-2 or TRBV6-3 to TRBJ2-1, with 8 bases identical to TRBD2. The ends lost 4 bases at V and 4 bases at J; junction bases unmatched: 15. The germline CDR1 and CDR2 sequences are MNHEY and SVGEGT. This CDR3 has 18 amino acids. In DNA, the CDR3 is TGTGCCAGCAGTTCACCTATTATCCGGACTAGCTTATACAATGAGCAGTTCTTC. This sequence encodes CASSSPIIRTSLYNEQFF.

This clone has only one observation. J is TRBJ1-2 and V is TRBV7-6, with TRBD1 identical over 10 bases. The J segment lost 4 bases and the V segment lost 8 bases, leaving 13 bases of the junction unmatched. The germline V gene has CDR1 SGHVS and CDR2 FNYEAQ. CDR3 length: 16 amino acids. In nucleotides, the CDR3 is TGTGCCAGCGCTCGACAGGGGGCGGTCCCCCTCTATGGCTACACCTTC. It codes for CASARQGAVPLYGYTF.

V gene TRBV27 combines with J gene TRBJ1-2, with D perhaps TRBD1 (6 bases). The V and J ends lost 2 bases and 5 bases respectively, with 12 bases between them. In germline, CDR1 is MNHEY, CDR2 SMNVEV (reference sequence). This CDR3 has 14 amino acids. In DNA form, the CDR3 reads TGTGCCAGCAGTTTACGAAGGACAGTTTATGGCTACACCTTC. This codes for CASSLRRTVYGYTF.

This clone came up once. This chain's CDR3 is CASRAHDRNQPQHF. CDR3 DNA sequence: TGTGCCAGCAGAGCTCATGACCGCAATCAGCCCCAGCATTTT. This chain joins TRBV28 and TRBJ1-5; D gene uncertain. CDR1 is MDHEN, CDR2 SYDVKM, per germline. V was cut by 6 bases and J by 2 bases, with 11 bases left in between. The CDR3 length is 14 residues.

The count of this clone is one. The genes are TRBV2 and TRBJ2-7, with 14 bases matching TRBD2. The V gene's germline CDR1 is SNHLY and CDR2 FYNNEI. Trimming cost V 10 bases and J 7 bases; bases outside gene matches: 15. This CDR3 is 16 amino acids long. CDR3 in amino acids: CATISKTSGGAREQYF. The CDR3, as DNA: TGTGCCACAATTTCGAAGACTAGCGGGGGGGCTCGGGAGCAGTACTTC.

J is TRBJ1-4 and V is TRBV4-1; the match to TRBD1 covers 8 bases. The V gene's germline CDR1 is MGHRA and CDR2 YSYEKL. J lost 7 bases, V lost 3 bases, and 10 bases had no gene match. This CDR3 contains 16 residues. For the CDR3, the DNA is TGCGCCAGCAGCCAGTACCAACAGGGGGGGAGTGAAAAACTGTTTTTT. Protein sequence: CASSQYQQGGSEKLFF.

The rearrangement links TRBV5-5 to TRBJ1-5; TRBD1 matches 7 bases. CDR1 is SGHKS and CDR2 is YYEKEE in the germline V gene (reference sequence). The CDR3 has 13 residues. Trimming removed 4 bases from V and 6 bases from J; junction bases left unmatched: 4. DNA of the CDR3: TGTGCCAGCAGCGACCGACAGGGTCAGCCCCAGCATTTT. Protein sequence: CASSDRQGQPQHF.

The gene calls are TRBV7-5 and TRBJ1-5; TRBD1, the D gene given by the table, was not confirmed from the DNA. TRBV7-5 is flagged as a pseudogene. The CDR3 extends over 13 amino acids. This CDR3 is CARSKKGVQPQHF. The CDR3 DNA follows: TGTGCCAGAAGCAAGAAAGGGGTTCAGCCCCAGCATTTT.

Written as DNA, the CDR3 is TGTGCCAGCAGCTTAGAGACCGCAGGTCAGCAGTTCTTC. Protein: CASSLETAGQQFF. The gene calls are TRBV11-2 and TRBJ2-1; unclear D gene. Germline V gene sequence: CDR1 SGHAT, CDR2 FQNNGV. V was trimmed by 0 bases and J by 11 bases, leaving 11 bases between them. There are 13 residues in the CDR3.

There are a few counts of this clone. The rearrangement links TRBV6-6 to TRBJ2-7; D not resolved. This CDR3 region has 12 residues. The germline CDR1 and CDR2 sequences are MNHNY and SVGAGI (reference sequence). V was cut by 5 bases and J by 3 bases, with 8 bases left in between. Written as DNA, the CDR3 is TGTGCCAGCAGTATCGGAGACTACGAGCAGTACGTC. It translates to CASSIGDYEQYV.

The chain carries TRBV7-8 and TRBJ1-5; D perhaps matches TRBD1 (6 bases). Germline values: CDR1 SGHVS, CDR2 FQNEAQ. CDR3 length: 14 residues. The germline V and J ends were trimmed by 1 base and 7 bases, with 11 bases remaining between them. The CDR3 region is CASSLDRVGQPQHF. In DNA form, the CDR3 reads TGTGCCAGCAGCTTAGACAGGGTAGGCCAGCCCCAGCATTTT.

The rearrangement joins TRBV11-2 to TRBJ1-5; the match to TRBD1 covers 7 bases. V lost 0 bases and J lost 0; bases outside the gene matches: 11. The CDR3 runs 19 residues. The germline CDR1 and CDR2 sequences are SGHAT and FQNNGV. The CDR3 nucleotides are TGTGCCAGCAGCTTAGAAAGGAGACAGGGCTCATATAGCAATCAGCCCCAGCATTTT. This gives the protein CASSLERRQGSYSNQPQHF.

This clone was picked up one time. The J gene is TRBJ1-3, the V gene TRBV4-1; D gene ambiguous. There are 16 residues in the CDR3. Trimming shortened V by 0 bases and J by 0 bases, and 9 bases separated the two germline ends. CDR1 and CDR2 (germline): MGHRA, YSYEKL. The CDR3 DNA sequence: TGCGCCAGCAGCCAAGACACAGTAACCTCTGGAAACACCATATATTTT. It encodes CASSQDTVTSGNTIYF.

The chain recombines TRBV27 with TRBJ2-7; D possibly corresponds to TRBD1 (6 bases). Germline CDR1 reads MNHEY; CDR2 reads SMNVEV (reference sequence). CDR3 length equals 13 residues. Between the trimmed V and J ends, which lost 5 bases and 4 bases, there was a span of 12 bases. Here the CDR3 reads CASSRQTGYEQYF. The CDR3 bases are TGTGCCAGCAGTCGACAAACAGGGTACGAGCAGTACTTC.

This clone was detected only a few times. The chain couples TRBV5-1 to TRBJ1-2; no firm D call. The CDR3 contains 13 residues. V was shortened by 0 bases and J by 4 bases, with 7 bases between the two germline ends. Germline V gene lookup returns CDR1 SGHRS and CDR2 YFSETQ. The CDR3 sequence: CASSLEAVYGYTF. The DNA for the CDR3 is TGCGCCAGCAGCTTGGAGGCAGTCTATGGCTACACCTTC.

The chain employs TRBV27 and TRBJ1-6; 7 positions match TRBD1. The germline CDR1 and CDR2 sequences are MNHEY and SMNVEV (reference sequence). Germline trimming cut 5 bases from V and 8 bases from J; bases unmatched to any gene: 9. The CDR3 extends over 15 amino acids. CDR3 sequence (DNA): TGTGCCAGCAGTGCCCCGACAGGGTCTCATTCACCCCTCCACTTT. Protein sequence: CASSAPTGSHSPLHF.

The genes are TRBV7-5 and TRBJ2-1; the D segment call TRBD1 is taken from the table without a DNA check. TRBV7-5 constitutes a pseudogene. This CDR3 comprises 14 residues. CDR3 sequence (DNA): TGTGTCAGAAGCTTCCTCCCGCAGGGTTATGAGCAGTTCTTC. Protein: CVRSFLPQGYEQFF.

This chain joins TRBV9 and TRBJ2-5, with 12 bases that match TRBD2. Unmatched junction bases numbered 5, after V lost 4 bases and J lost 1 base. This CDR3 has 16 residues. Per the germline V gene, CDR1 is SGDLS and CDR2 is YYNGEE. CDR3 nucleotides: TGTGCCAGCAGCCCTACTAGCGGGGGGTTCCAAGAGACCCAGTACTTC. It is translated as CASSPTSGGFQETQYF.

This rearrangement joins TRBV29-1 to TRBJ2-1; TRBD2 is a possible D gene (6 bases). The CDR3 spans 14 residues. Germline CDR1 SQVTM, CDR2 ANQGSEA. The V end lost 6 bases, the J end lost 5 bases, and 17 bases lay between the germline ends. Written as DNA, the CDR3 is TGCAGCGTCGCCCGACAGCGGGCGGACAATGAGCAGTTCTTC. It is translated as CSVARQRADNEQFF.

J is TRBJ1-4 and V is TRBV5-6; perhaps TRBD1 as D (5 bases). V lost 1 base and J lost 8, with 15 bases in between. The CDR3 length is 15 residues. CDR1 and CDR2 (germline): SGHDT, YYEEEE. Here the CDR3 reads CASSLRKGAEEKLFF. As DNA, the CDR3 is TGTGCCAGCAGCTTGCGGAAAGGGGCGGAAGAAAAACTGTTTTTT.

J is TRBJ1-6 and V is TRBV30; 10 nucleotides align to TRBD1. V shed 0 bases, J shed 9 bases, and the junction held 2 bases outside the gene matches. This CDR3 spans 14 amino acids. The germline gives CDR1 GTSNPN, CDR2 SVGIG (reference sequence). CDR3 nucleotides: TGTGCCTGGAGTGTACGGGACAGGGGTTCACCCCTCCACTTT. Its translation: CAWSVRDRGSPLHF.

The chain's CDR3 is CASSPSGTASEIQYF. The CDR3 nucleotides read TGTGCCAGCAGCCCATCCGGGACAGCCTCCGAGATTCAGTACTTC. V is TRBV28 and J is TRBJ2-4; 7 nucleotides align to TRBD1. This CDR3 contains 15 residues. V lost 6 bases, J lost 10 bases, and 15 bases stayed unmatched. Germline loops: CDR1 MDHEN, CDR2 SYDVKM. Using reference TRBV28 and TRBJ2-4 for the parts outside the CDR3, the full variable domain is DVKVTQSSRYLVKRTGEKVFLECVQDMDHENMFWYRQDPGLGLRLIYFSYDVKMKEKGDIPEGYSVSREKKERFSLILESASTNQTSMYLCASSPSGTASEIQYFGAGTRLSVL.

The chain carries TRBV6-4 and TRBJ1-6, with no clear D. The CDR3 is 14 residues long. Trimming removed 3 bases from V and 7 bases from J, with 10 bases in between. CDR1 MRHNA and CDR2 SNTAGT come from the germline V gene. The CDR3 here is CASSEKDGNSPLHF. DNA of the CDR3: TGTGCCAGCAGTGAAAAGGACGGCAATTCACCCCTCCACTTT.